This T cell receptor (beta chain) was captured by sequencing in a study of blood T cells in healthy people across ages. The CDR3 is made up of 14 amino acids. V gave up 8 bases and J gave up 2 bases; unmatched junction bases: 8. Germline lookup yields CDR1 LNHDA and CDR2 SQIVND (reference sequence). PCR was performed a second time for about 7 to 11 cycles using a sample-barcoded 5' primer and a J-beta primer mix. TCRdb reprocessed the 5' RACE reads with MiXCR, giving one entry per CDR3 protein. The data show 800,000 or so distinct CDR3 sequences, with roughly 25% seen just once and roughly 3.8% held by the top ten. The same sample was also used in a study of T cells of mothers and their children. From that study: Several children and their three healthy Caucasian mothers were the donors. The entire RNA extract went into cDNA synthesis at 1.5 ug per 15 ul.

V gene TRBV19 combines with J gene TRBJ2-5; 7 nucleotides line up with TRBD1. Sequenced sample: blood. The receptor comes from a boy younger than 18 in good health. The CDR3 bases are TGTGCCAGTGGAATCCGGGACAGACAAGAGACCCAGTACTTC. The encoded protein is CASGIRDRQETQYF.